The following is a T cell receptor (beta chain) sequence with its context. This clone was detected once. No antigen is known for it. Base-call qualities are not available, and no considerably larger clone is one nucleotide away. The donors were included in the validation cohort of approximately 120 subjects, a group kept apart from the roughly 700-subject first cohort. From cysteine to phenylalanine, the CDR3 is 14 amino acids long. Just CDR3 DNA is preserved here, 42 bases in frame from base 1. The junction shows trimming of 7 bases on V and 4 bases on J, plus 17 bases between the germline ends. Looking up the germline V gene (reference sequence) yields CDR1 MNHEY and CDR2 SMNVEV. This sample stems from a study of cytomegalovirus exposure and HLA in healthy donors (TCRdb year 2017). Broadly, across the study: The roughly 700 repertoires of the first cohort and the approximately 110 validation repertoires were produced on the same platform, according to a later analysis. The aim of the study was to test whether cataloging public T cell receptors could identify signatures of past pathogen exposure. A separate validation cohort of 100 to 150 different subjects was used in addition to the 666-subject first cohort. To predict cytomegalovirus infection status, the study combined high-throughput TCR immunosequencing, statistical association of individual TCRs with disease status, and machine learning. Here is what the overall study found, with its caveats: A few of the identified cytomegalovirus-associated TCR beta chains were confirmed in vitro to be specific for cytomegalovirus antigens. The study listed 164 TCR beta chains as associated with cytomegalovirus. Most TCR sequences were observed very rarely across donors, whereas some public TCRs were present in many individuals. In both the original and validation cohorts, the classifier was reported to diagnose cytomegalovirus status with high specificity and sensitivity. Subsequent analysis determined that TCRs grouped into clusters in the first cohort also showed a tendency toward co-occurrence across the roughly 120 validation repertoires, and about 94% of cluster scores exceeded 0. All 120 or so repertoires were used to score co-occurrence in the validation cohort in a later analysis, because that analysis had no HLA typing for the cohort. The authors suggested that the approach could potentially be generalized to other disease states and immunological phenotypes.

Preparation of the library involved the immunoSEQ multiplex PCR assay. Per the source publication's procedure: A statistical classification framework was built to diagnose cytomegalovirus status from the catalog of TCR beta chain sequences. Sourced from immuneACCESS, this table was stored by TCRdb with only in-frame sequences that have V and J called. A share of the clones is absent; for the studies checked, an unresolved V gene accounts for under half, and the remainder has no known explanation. V, J and clone size are taken as reported in that table, and D and trimming were inferred from the DNA itself. The sample data list 65,000 to 75,000 clones, and over 90% of these were observed just once. Roughly 5% of the sample rests with the top ten.

In this chain, TRBV27 is recombined with TRBJ2-7; matching of 6 bases hints at TRBD2 as the D gene. Input material: PBMCs. The clonotype originates from a woman younger than 30 in good health and CMV-seropositive. The DNA sequence is given as TGTGCCAGCAAAGAGCGGGCCCTCGTGTACGAGCAGTACTTC. It translates to CASKERALVYEQYF.